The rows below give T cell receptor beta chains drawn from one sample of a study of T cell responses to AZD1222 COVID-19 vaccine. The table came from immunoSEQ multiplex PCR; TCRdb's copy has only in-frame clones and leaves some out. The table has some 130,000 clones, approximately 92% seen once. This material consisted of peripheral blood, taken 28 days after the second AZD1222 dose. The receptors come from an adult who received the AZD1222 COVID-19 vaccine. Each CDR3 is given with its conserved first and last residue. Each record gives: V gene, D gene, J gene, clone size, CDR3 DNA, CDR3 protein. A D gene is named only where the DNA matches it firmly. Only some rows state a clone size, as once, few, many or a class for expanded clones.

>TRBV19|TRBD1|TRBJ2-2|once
TGTGCCAGTAGTATAGCGGGACAGGGCCTCACCGGGGAGCTGTTTTTT
CASSIAGQGLTGELFF
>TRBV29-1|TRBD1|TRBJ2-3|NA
TGCAGCGTTCAAATAGGGGGACAGGGGATTGTAGGCACAGATACGCAGTATTTT
CSVQIGGQGIVGTDTQYF
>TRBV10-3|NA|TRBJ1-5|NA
TGTGCCATCAGTGAGTCCGAGGTTCAGCCCCAGCATTTT
CAISESEVQPQHF
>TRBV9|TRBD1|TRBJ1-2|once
TGTGCCAGCAGCGCACAGGGGAACTATGGCTACACCTTC
CASSAQGNYGYTF
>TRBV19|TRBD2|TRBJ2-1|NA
TGTGCCAGTAGTATAGCCAGCGGGAGCTCCTACAATGAGCAGTTCTTC
CASSIASGSSYNEQFF
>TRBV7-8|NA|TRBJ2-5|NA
TGTGCCAGCAGCTCGCTTCGGCTTCCGGAGCGGGCGAACTTC
CASSSLRLPERANF
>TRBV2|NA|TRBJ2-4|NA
TGTGCCAGCAGTGGACAGGAAAACATTCAGTACTTC
CASSGQENIQYF
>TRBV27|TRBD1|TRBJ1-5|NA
TGTGCCAGCAGTCCCGGGACAGGCGGTACTCAGCCCCAGCATTTT
CASSPGTGGTQPQHF
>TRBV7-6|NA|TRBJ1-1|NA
TGTGCCAGCAGCCCTCGCTTCAGGGAGGTAGCTGAAGCTTTCTTT
CASSPRFREVAEAFF
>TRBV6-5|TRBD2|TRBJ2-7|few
TGTGCCAGCAGTTACCCCCTGGGCGGGGGGACCTACGAGCAGTACTTC
CASSYPLGGGTYEQYF
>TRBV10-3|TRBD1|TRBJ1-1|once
TGTGCCATCAGTGAGTCCACCAGGGGGTTAGGGACTGAAGCTTTCTTT
CAISESTRGLGTEAFF
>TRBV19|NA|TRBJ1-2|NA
TGTGCCAGTGCCAGGGTGGACGGCGAAGGCTACACCTTC
CASARVDGEGYTF
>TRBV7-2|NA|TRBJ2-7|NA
TGTGCCAGCAGCTTCCAGACAGGTGTATCCTCCTACGAGCAGTACTTC
CASSFQTGVSSYEQYF
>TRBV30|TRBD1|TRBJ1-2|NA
TGTGCCTGGAGTGTTGTTACAGGGGCCGGCTACACCTTC
CAWSVVTGAGYTF
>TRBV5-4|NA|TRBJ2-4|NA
TGTGCCAGCAGCTCCCTAAAAGATAACATTCAGTACTTC
CASSSLKDNIQYF
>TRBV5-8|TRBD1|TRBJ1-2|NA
TGTGCCAGCAGCTTGGGGACAGGGCACTATGGCTACACCTTC
CASSLGTGHYGYTF
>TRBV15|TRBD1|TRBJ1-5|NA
TGTGCCACCAGCCGACAGGGCACCGTGAATCAGCCCCAGCATTTT
CATSRQGTVNQPQHF
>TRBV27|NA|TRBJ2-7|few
TGTGCCAGCAGTTTACAGGGATATTCCTCCTACGAGCAGTACTTC
CASSLQGYSSYEQYF
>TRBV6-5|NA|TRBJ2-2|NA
TGTGCCGTTTCCGGGGGCAGAAACACCGGGGAGCTGTTTTTT
CAVSGGRNTGELFF
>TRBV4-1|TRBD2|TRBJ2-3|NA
TGCGCCAGCAGCCAAGAAGCGGGGGGGCCGGGAGATACGCAGTATTTT
CASSQEAGGPGDTQYF
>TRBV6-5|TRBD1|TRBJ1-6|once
TGTGCCAGCAACAGGGGACGGGATAATTCACCCCTCCACTTT
CASNRGRDNSPLHF
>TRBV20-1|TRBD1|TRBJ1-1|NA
TGCAGTGCCAAGGGGGCCACTGAAGCTTTCTTT
CSAKGATEAFF
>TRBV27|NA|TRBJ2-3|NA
TGTGCCAGCAGTTATCAATTCGGAGATACGCAGTATTTT
CASSYQFGDTQYF
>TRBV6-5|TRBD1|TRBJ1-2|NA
TGTGCCAGCAGTCGCCACGGACAGGTTAACTATGGCTACACCTTC
CASSRHGQVNYGYTF
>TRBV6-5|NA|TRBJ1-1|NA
TGTGCCAGCAGTTACGTGGGGCAAGGGAACACTGAAGCTTTCTTT
CASSYVGQGNTEAFF
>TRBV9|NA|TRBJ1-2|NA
TGTGCCAGCAGCTATGGACAGTTTCACTATGGCTACACCTTC
CASSYGQFHYGYTF
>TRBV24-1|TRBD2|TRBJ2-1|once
TGTGCCACCAGTGATTCAGGAGCGGGGGGGCAACAGTTCTTC
CATSDSGAGGQQFF
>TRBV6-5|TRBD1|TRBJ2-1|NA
TGTGCCAGCGGCAGGACAGGGGGTAATGAGCAGTTCTTC
CASGRTGGNEQFF
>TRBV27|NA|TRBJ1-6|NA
TGTGCCAGCAGTCTAGCCTTGGGGGCAGCGGGAAATTCACCCCTCCACTTT
CASSLALGAAGNSPLHF
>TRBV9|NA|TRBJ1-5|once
TGTGCCAGCAGCGGAGGGGGTGCTCTTCAGCCCCAGCATTTT
CASSGGGALQPQHF
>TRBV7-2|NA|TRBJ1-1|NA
TGTGCCAGCAGCCCGAGGGTTGGGAGGGGCACTGAAGCTTTCTTT
CASSPRVGRGTEAFF
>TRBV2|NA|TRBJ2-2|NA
TGTGCCAGCAGTGTCGGGGAATCCACCACCACCGGGGAGCTGTTTTTT
CASSVGESTTTGELFF
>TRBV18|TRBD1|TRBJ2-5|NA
TGTGCCAGCCGAACTGGGACAGGGAACCAAGAGACCCAGTACTTC
CASRTGTGNQETQYF
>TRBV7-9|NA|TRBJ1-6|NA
TGTGCCAGCAGCTCCGCGCTGGGTCGCTCCTATAATTCACCCCTCCACTTT
CASSSALGRSYNSPLHF
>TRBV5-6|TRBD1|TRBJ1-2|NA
TGTGCCAGCAGCTCGTGGACAGGGCCTACCTATGGCTACACCTTC
CASSSWTGPTYGYTF
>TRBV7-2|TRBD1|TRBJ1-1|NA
TGTGCCAGCAGTCTACAGGGGGACACTGAAGCTTTCTTT
CASSLQGDTEAFF
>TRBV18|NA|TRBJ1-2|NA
TGTGCCAGCTCTCCTACCTCAACAGATGGCTACACCTTC
CASSPTSTDGYTF